This entry is about one T cell receptor (beta chain). The antigen is unknown. This PCR relied on a set of 60 Vbeta primers and 13 Jbeta primers. TCRdb keeps only in-frame clones here, not all; method: immunoSEQ multiplex PCR. The table has about 260,000 clones, around 66% seen once. The sample comes from a study of cytomegalovirus exposure and HLA in healthy donors. About the study: Previous work identified 120 million or so unique TCR beta sequences from some 170 million T cells. Overall study results and limits: TCR beta chains numbering more than 150 were designated cytomegalovirus-associated.

Germline V gene lookup returns CDR1 SEHNR and CDR2 FQNEAQ (reference sequence). CDR3 size: 16 residues. Trimming took off 0 bases at V and 3 bases at J, with 13 bases between the two ends. Sequenced input: PBMCs. The TCR was taken from a female donor in good health and CMV-seronegative. V gene TRBV7-9 combines with J gene TRBJ2-3; TRBD2 is a possible D gene (6 bases). CDR3 nucleotides: TGTGCCAGCAGCTTAGCCGGGCGGGATTTAACAGATACGCAGTATTTT. This gives the protein CASSLAGRDLTDTQYF.